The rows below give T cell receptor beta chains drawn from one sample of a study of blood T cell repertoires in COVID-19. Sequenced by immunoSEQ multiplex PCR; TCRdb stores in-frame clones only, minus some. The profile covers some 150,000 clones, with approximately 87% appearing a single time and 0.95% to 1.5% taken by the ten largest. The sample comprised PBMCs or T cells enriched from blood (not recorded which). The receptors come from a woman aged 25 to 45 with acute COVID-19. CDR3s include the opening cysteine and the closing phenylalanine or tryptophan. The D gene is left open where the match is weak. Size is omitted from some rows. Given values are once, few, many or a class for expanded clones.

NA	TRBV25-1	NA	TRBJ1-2	CASSELGTGNYGYTF	TGTGCCAGCAGTGAATTGGGTACGGGTAACTATGGCTACACCTTC
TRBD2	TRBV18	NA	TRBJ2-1	CASSPWGGAQKGGNEQFF	TGTGCCAGCTCACCATGGGGGGGAGCCCAAAAGGGTGGCAATGAGCAGTTCTTC
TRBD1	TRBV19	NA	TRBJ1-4	CASRVQGAHEKLFF	TGTGCCAGTAGGGTACAGGGGGCGCATGAAAAACTGTTTTTT
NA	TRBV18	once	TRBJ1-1	CASSPMTVEAFF	TGTGCCAGCTCACCAATGACAGTAGAAGCTTTCTTT
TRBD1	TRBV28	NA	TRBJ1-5	CASSPRDSAGWPQHF	TGTGCCAGCAGTCCTCGGGACAGTGCCGGTTGGCCCCAGCATTTT
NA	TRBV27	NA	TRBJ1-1	CASKTGMNTEAFF	TGTGCCAGCAAAACAGGGATGAACACTGAAGCTTTCTTT
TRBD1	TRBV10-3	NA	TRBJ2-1	CAISEVAGGYNEQFF	TGTGCCATCAGTGAGGTGGCAGGGGGTTACAATGAGCAGTTCTTC
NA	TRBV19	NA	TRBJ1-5	CASSIGDIGNQPQHF	TGTGCCAGTAGTATAGGGGACATTGGCAATCAGCCCCAGCATTTT
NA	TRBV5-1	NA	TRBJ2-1	CASSGGTSSYNEQFF	TGCGCCAGCAGTGGCGGCACTAGCTCCTACAATGAGCAGTTCTTC
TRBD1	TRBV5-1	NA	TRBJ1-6	CASRPGQGSPPLHF	TGCGCCAGCAGACCTGGACAGGGGTCCCCACCCCTCCACTTT
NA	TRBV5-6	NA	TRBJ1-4	CASSPFNEKLFF	TGTGCCAGCAGCCCCTTCAATGAAAAACTGTTTTTT
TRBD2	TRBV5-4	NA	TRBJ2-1	CASSPRSTSGSYNEQFF	TGTGCCAGCAGCCCTCGATCGACTAGCGGGAGCTACAATGAGCAGTTCTTC
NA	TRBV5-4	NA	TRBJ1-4	CASRTWGATNEKLFF	TGTGCCAGCAGAACCTGGGGGGCAACTAATGAAAAACTGTTTTTT
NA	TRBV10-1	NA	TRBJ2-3	CASSESGGRGQYF	TGCGCCAGCAGTGAGTCGGGGGGTCGGGGGCAGTATTTT
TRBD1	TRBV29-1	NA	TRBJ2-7	CSVEVLGTGGTYEQYF	TGCAGCGTTGAAGTCTTAGGGACAGGGGGAACCTACGAGCAGTACTTC
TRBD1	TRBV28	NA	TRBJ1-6	CASSPGQGRGNSPLHF	TGTGCCAGCAGCCCAGGACAGGGACGAGGCAATTCACCCCTCCACTTT
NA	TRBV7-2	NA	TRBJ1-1	CASSPGGSTEAFF	TGTGCCAGCAGCCCTGGAGGTAGCACTGAAGCTTTCTTT
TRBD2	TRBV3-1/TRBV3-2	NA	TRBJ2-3	CASSARGGSRPADTQYF	TGTGCCAGCAGCGCCCGGGGGGGCTCCCGCCCCGCAGATACGCAGTATTTT
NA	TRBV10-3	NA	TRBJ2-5	CATSNTPYQETQYF	TGTGCCACCAGCAACACACCGTACCAAGAGACCCAGTACTTC
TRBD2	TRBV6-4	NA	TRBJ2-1	CASSGSGRTNEQFF	TGTGCCAGCAGTGGTAGCGGGAGGACCAATGAGCAGTTCTTC
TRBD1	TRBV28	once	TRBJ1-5	CASIGQGNQPQHF	TGTGCCAGCATTGGACAGGGCAATCAGCCCCAGCATTTT
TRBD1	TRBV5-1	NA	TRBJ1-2	CASSPGQGAFGYTF	TGCGCCAGCAGCCCAGGACAGGGGGCTTTTGGCTACACCTTC
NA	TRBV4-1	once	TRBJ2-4	CASSQDYSSIQYF	TGCGCCAGCAGCCAAGATTATAGTAGTATTCAGTACTTC
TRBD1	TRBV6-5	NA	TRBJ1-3	CASSPGQSSGNTIYF	TGTGCCAGCAGCCCGGGACAGAGCTCTGGAAACACCATATATTTT
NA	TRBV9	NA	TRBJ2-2	CASSPGGTGELFF	TGTGCCAGCAGCCCGGGTGGGACCGGGGAGCTGTTTTTT
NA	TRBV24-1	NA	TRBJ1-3	CATNVRSSGNTIYF	TGTGCCACCAATGTGAGGAGCTCTGGAAACACCATATATTTT
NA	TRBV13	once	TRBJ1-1	CASSQPTGNTEAFF	TGTGCCAGCAGCCAGCCGACAGGGAACACTGAAGCTTTCTTT
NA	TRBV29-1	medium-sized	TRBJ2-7	CSVEMGEEGSSYEQYF	TGCAGCGTTGAAATGGGAGAGGAAGGCAGCTCCTACGAGCAGTACTTC
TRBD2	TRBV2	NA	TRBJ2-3	CASSGFGDRLAGGGTQYF	TGTGCCAGCAGTGGGTTCGGGGACCGTCTAGCGGGAGGGGGTACGCAGTATTTT
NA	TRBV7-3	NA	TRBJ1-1	CASSLSGSNTEAFF	TGTGCCAGCAGCTTATCGGGATCGAACACTGAAGCTTTCTTT
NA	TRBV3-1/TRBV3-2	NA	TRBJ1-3	CASGLGLSGNTIYF	TGTGCCAGCGGGTTGGGCCTCTCTGGAAACACCATATATTTT
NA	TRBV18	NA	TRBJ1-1	CASSPASGGTEAFF	TGTGCCAGCTCACCGGCCAGCGGGGGCACTGAAGCTTTCTTT
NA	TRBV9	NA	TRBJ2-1	CASSVADGSWNEQFF	TGTGCCAGCAGCGTAGCTGACGGGAGCTGGAATGAGCAGTTCTTC
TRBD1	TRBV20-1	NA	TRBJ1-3	CSASEDGRGRTGNTIYF	TGCAGTGCTAGTGAGGACGGCAGGGGGCGCACTGGAAACACCATATATTTT
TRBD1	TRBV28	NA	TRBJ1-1	CASSLGAGTGAFF	TGTGCCAGCAGTTTAGGGGCCGGGACAGGAGCTTTCTTT
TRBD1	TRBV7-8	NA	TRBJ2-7	CASSLDVGQGAYEQYF	TGTGCCAGCAGCTTAGATGTGGGACAGGGGGCATACGAGCAGTACTTC
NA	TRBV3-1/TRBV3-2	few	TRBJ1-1	CASSQVYRLNTEAFF	TGTGCCAGCAGCCAAGTGTACAGGCTGAACACTGAAGCTTTCTTT
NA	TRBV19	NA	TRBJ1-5	CASQYTGNSNQPQHF	TGTGCCAGCCAGTATACAGGGAATAGCAATCAGCCCCAGCATTTT